This T cell receptor (beta chain) was captured in a study of T cells in Graves' hyperthyroidism and ophthalmopathy. Study background: Peripheral blood draws took place at initial diagnosis, ahead of any treatment. Whole-study findings and limits: A model of 13 V-J pairs discriminated ophthalmopathy from stable hyperthyroidism.

As concerns this clonotype: What it recognizes is unknown.

This CDR3 has 18 amino acids. V trimming: 2 bases; J trimming: 4 bases; junction bases outside the gene matches: 10. CDR1 is MNHEY and CDR2 is SVGAGI in the germline V gene. RNA transcripts yielded amplified TCR beta CDR3 regions. HTBI primers were employed in a first-round RT-PCR of the TCR CDR3. Each CDR3 protein is one row after TCRdb ran MiXCR on the multiplex PCR reads. This sample has nearly 600,000 distinct CDR3 sequences, with 14% found just once. The diagnoses drew upon clinical symptoms, serum thyroxine and TRAb, thyroid ultrasound and orbital computed tomography. The clonotype originates from a woman between 25 and 40 years old with Graves' hyperthyroidism that later progressed to Graves' ophthalmopathy. This chain connects TRBV6-5 to TRBJ2-1; 11 nucleotides line up with TRBD2. The sample comprised blood. CDR3 loop: CASSYGTSGSMRYNEQFF. The CDR3 DNA reads as TGTGCCAGCAGTTACGGTACTAGCGGGAGTATGAGGTACAATGAGCAGTTCTTC.